One sample yielded the 3 T cell receptor beta chains listed below, sequenced in a study of T cells in Graves' hyperthyroidism and ophthalmopathy. It was RNA transcripts that yielded the amplified TCR beta CDR3 regions. Carried out on the TCR CDR3, a first-round RT-PCR used the HTBI primer set. Using its own MiXCR run on the multiplex PCR reads, TCRdb lists one record per CDR3 protein. The data show hundreds of thousands of distinct CDR3 sequences, with roughly 20% seen just once and 30% to 40% held by the top ten. Sequenced: blood. The receptors here all came from a man aged 30 to 45 with Graves' ophthalmopathy.

This clonotype occurred a few times. This sequence joins TRBV14 and TRBJ1-6; perhaps TRBD1 as D (6 bases). Trimming removed 7 bases from V and 0 bases from J, with 7 bases in between. The CDR3 has 14 amino acids. Per the germline V gene, CDR1 is SGHDN and CDR2 is FVKESK. The CDR3 loop is CASTDSSYNSPLHF. The CDR3, as DNA: TGTGCCAGCACGGACAGCTCCTATAATTCACCCCTCCACTTT.

This clonotype was seen ten or more times. V usage is TRBV7-9 and J usage is TRBJ2-3; 8 bases match TRBD2. J gave up 4 bases and V 3 bases, and 9 bases lay outside the gene matches. The germline CDR1 and CDR2 sequences are SEHNR and FQNEAQ (reference sequence). This CDR3 has 16 residues. The CDR3 DNA reads as TGTGCCAGCAGCTTCCCCCCACGGGGGGGTGCAGATACGCAGTATTTT. Amino acids: CASSFPPRGGADTQYF.

This chain connects TRBV19 to TRBJ1-6, with no clear D. The V end was cut by 3 bases, the J end by 0 bases, with 6 bases between. Germline CDR1 and CDR2: LNHDA and SQIVND (reference sequence). The CDR3 has 15 residues. CDR3 residues: CASSIEFSYNSPLHF. The CDR3 coding sequence is TGTGCCAGTAGTATCGAATTCTCCTATAATTCACCCCTCCACTTT.